The clone carrying this TCR beta chain has a count of ten or more. Antigen unknown. Germline V gives CDR1 SGHRS, CDR2 YFSETQ. J gave up 4 bases and V 0 bases, and 0 bases lay outside the gene matches. The CDR3 runs to 15 residues. The data originate from a study of early T cells in non-severe SARS-CoV-2 infection. Findings of the study overall: Clonotype matching in VDJdb favored anti-spike CD8 responses and did not capture private and CD4 specificities.

TCRdb re-derived calls from the 5' RACE reads in MiXCR, one entry per CDR3 protein. The sample carries 25,000 to 35,000 distinct CDR3 sequences, roughly 7% recorded once. This TCR was recovered from an adult who was a healthcare worker with PCR-confirmed SARS-CoV-2 infection or an uninfected control (not recorded which). The chain couples TRBV5-1 to TRBJ2-1; 11 bases map to TRBD2. The sample was whole blood. The CDR3 nucleotides are TGCGCCAGCAGCTTGGCTAGCGGGAGGTACAATGAGCAGTTCTTC. The encoded protein is CASSLASGRYNEQFF.